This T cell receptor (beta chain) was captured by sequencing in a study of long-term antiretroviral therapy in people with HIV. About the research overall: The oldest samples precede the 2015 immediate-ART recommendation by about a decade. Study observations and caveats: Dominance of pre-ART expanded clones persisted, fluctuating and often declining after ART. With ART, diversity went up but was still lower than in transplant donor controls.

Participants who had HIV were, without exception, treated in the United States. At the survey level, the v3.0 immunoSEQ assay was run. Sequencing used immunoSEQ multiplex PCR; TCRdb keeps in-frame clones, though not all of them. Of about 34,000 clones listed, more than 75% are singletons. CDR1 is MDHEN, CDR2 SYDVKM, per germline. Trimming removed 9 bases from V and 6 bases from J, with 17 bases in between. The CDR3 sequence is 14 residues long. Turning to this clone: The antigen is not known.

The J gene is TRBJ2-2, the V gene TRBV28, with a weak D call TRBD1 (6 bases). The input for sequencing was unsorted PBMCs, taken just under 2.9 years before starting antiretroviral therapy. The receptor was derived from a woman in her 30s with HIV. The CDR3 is CASDQGPGSGELFF. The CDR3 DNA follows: TGTGCCAGTGATCAGGGGCCGGGGTCCGGGGAGCTGTTTTTT.